The text below deals with one T cell receptor beta chain. V was clipped by 1 base and J by 5 bases, with 9 bases between them. The CDR3 length is 14 residues. The germline V gene encodes CDR1 SGHRS and CDR2 YFSETQ. These data are taken from a study of control samples from healthy donors and cancer patients. Sequencing used immunoSEQ multiplex PCR; TCRdb keeps in-frame clones, though not all of them. The sample yields around 100,000 clones, approximately 90% seen once. This clonotype originated in a man aged 60-69 years with lung cancer. V is TRBV5-1 and J is TRBJ2-2, with D perhaps TRBD1 (6 bases). The source material was PBMCs. The CDR3 sequence: CASSLTGQTGELFF. In DNA, the CDR3 is TGCGCCAGCAGCTTGACAGGGCAGACCGGGGAGCTGTTTTTT.